The clone carrying this T cell receptor (beta chain) has more than one count but fewer than ten. The antigen remains undetermined. Trimming at V came to 6 bases and at J to 6 bases, leaving 4 bases not matched to a gene. The V gene's germline CDR1 is ENHRY and CDR2 SYGVKD. The CDR3 extends over 12 amino acids. This sample is part of a study of T cells after yellow fever vaccination. Study background: The fractions with low cell numbers were processed using SMART-Seq v4 Ultra Low Input.

Template switching with 5'RACE generated the TCR cDNA and added a universal primer site and UMIs. One entry per CDR3 protein results from TCRdb running MiXCR on the 5' RACE reads. The table records about 510,000 distinct CDR3 sequences, about a fifth of them present only once. Study-level findings and limits: Researchers noted that a small share of clonotypes showed up in both CD4 and CD8 compartments. Post-booster reappearance was seen for most primary-vaccination clones (96% CD4, roughly 86% CD8).

The rearrangement uses TRBV10-3 and TRBJ2-7, with 8 bases lining up with TRBD1. Material: PBMCs, obtained around 3 weeks after the first yellow fever vaccination. This TCR derives from a young man who received the YFV17D yellow fever vaccine. This chain's CDR3 is CAISKDRAEQYV. DNA for the CDR3: TGTGCCATCAGCAAGGACAGGGCCGAGCAGTACGTC.